This TCR beta chain derives from a study of human T cells and chemical hapten exposure. Stated time point: patch test 1, 2 weeks after DPC sensitization. Treatment: therapeutic diphenylcyclopropenone sensitization with weekly scalp DPC. Germline V gene sequence: CDR1 PRHDT, CDR2 FYEKMQ (reference sequence). The CDR3 extends over 12 amino acids. The V segment lost 3 bases and the J segment 8 bases; nucleotides outside the gene matches: 2. MiXCR, applied by TCRdb to the RACE reads, yields one record per CDR3 protein. The sample lists roughly 360,000 distinct CDR3 sequences, approximately 5.1% occurring once. This clonotype was seen repeatedly, ten times or more.

The clonotype was recovered from a woman aged 50 to 60 with alopecia areata. Some clones in this sample may be carry-over from other donors' samples. The gene calls are TRBV13 and TRBJ1-1, with 8 bases matching TRBD1. The sequences come from whole blood, collected in connection with sensitization to the hapten diphenylcyclopropenone (DPC). CDR3 coding DNA: TGTGCCAGCAGCTTCGGACAGGGCGAAGCTTTCTTT. Translated: CASSFGQGEAFF. Full variable domain (remainder filled in from reference TRBV13 and TRBJ1-1): AAGVIQSPRHLIKEKRETATLKCYPIPRHDTVYWYQQGPGQDPQFLISFYEKMQSDKGSIPDRFSAQQFSDYHSELNMSSLELGDSALYFCASSFGQGEAFFGQGTRLTVV.